The subject of this entry is one T cell receptor (beta chain). Its target is unknown. This entry comes from a study of shared clonotypes between healthy human individuals. V dropped 7 bases and J dropped 0 bases, with 12 bases sitting between them. CDR1 and CDR2 from the germline V gene are SQVTM and ANQGSEA. This CDR3 spans 14 amino acids. Positive CCR7 selection of CD45RO-negative cells yielded the naive CD8 cells, and terminally differentiated effector memory CD45RA+ cells were excluded. Notes on the study in general: Donor scarcity curtailed the genetic and exposure-history diversity represented herein. Sampling covered blood only; tissue repertoires likely differ.

Each PCR replicate from the sorted subsets contained about 200 ng DNA, which is tens of thousands of T cell genomes. Only in-frame clones appear in the TCRdb table, and some are missing; sequencing was by immunoSEQ multiplex PCR. The sample lists approximately 840,000 clones; roughly 96% were seen once. This sequence originates from a man aged 30-40 years in good health. Sequenced input: naive CD8+ T cells sorted from blood. J is TRBJ2-2 and V is TRBV29-1; D is uncertain. CDR3 DNA: TGCAGCGCCCCACGCACAGCGAACACCGGGGAGCTGTTTTTT. It translates to CSAPRTANTGELFF.